The sequence of this T cell receptor beta chain was determined in a study of CD8+CD57+ T cells in acquired aplastic anemia. TCR beta VDJ combinations and CDR3 sequences were profiled from genomic DNA. TCRdb ran MiXCR on the reads and lists one entry per CDR3 protein. Here the sample spans about 110,000 distinct CDR3 sequences, approximately 48% being singletons. CDR1 and CDR2 (germline): ENHRY, SYGVKD. The CDR3 runs 13 residues. Trimming cost V 10 bases and J 2 bases, with 15 bases left between them. V is TRBV10-3 and J is TRBJ2-7; D is unresolved. This receptor was taken from a human donor in good health, serving as a control. The sequencing input was sorted CD4+, CD8+, or CD8+CD57+ T cells (not recorded which) from PBMCs. The CDR3 nucleotides read TGTGCCACCAGGACCGCGCCCCCCTACGAGCAGTACTTC. Encoded protein: CATRTAPPYEQYF.